This TCR beta chain originates from a study of T cells in Graves' hyperthyroidism and ophthalmopathy. Study observations and caveats: The model forecast ophthalmopathy, anticipating it by a median around 6.5 months before onset.

This clonotype was picked up many times. What it binds is not known. The source material, RNA transcripts, was used to amplify TCR beta CDR3 regions. First-round RT-PCR of the TCR CDR3 relied on the HTBI primer set. From the multiplex PCR reads, TCRdb called clonotypes with MiXCR, one entry per CDR3 protein. The data show about 570,000 distinct CDR3 sequences, with approximately 44% seen just once and over 15% held by the top ten. This TCR was sampled from an adult woman with Graves' disease, either hyperthyroidism or ophthalmopathy (not recorded which). Sequencing input: peripheral blood or thyroid tissue (not recorded which).

The CDR3 bases are TGTGCCAGCAGGAACGGCTCTGGAAACACCATATATTTT. Translating it yields CASRNGSGNTIYF. The chain employs TRBV27 and TRBJ1-3; D gene unclear. Germline values: CDR1 MNHEY, CDR2 SMNVEV (reference sequence). Trimming shortened V by 6 bases and J by 0 bases, and 6 bases separated the two germline ends. The CDR3 covers 13 residues.